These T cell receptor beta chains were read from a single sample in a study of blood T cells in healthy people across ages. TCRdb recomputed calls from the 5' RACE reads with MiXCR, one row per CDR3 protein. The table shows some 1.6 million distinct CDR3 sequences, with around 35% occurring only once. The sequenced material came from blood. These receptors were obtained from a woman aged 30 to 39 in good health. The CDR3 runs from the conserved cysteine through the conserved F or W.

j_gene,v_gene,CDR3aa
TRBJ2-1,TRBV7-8,CASSWRYSRRRDEQFF
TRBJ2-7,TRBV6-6,CASTRLAGGPGRSYEQYF
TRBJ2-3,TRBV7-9,CATHGLAGVSDTQYF
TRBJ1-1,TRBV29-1,CSVEKGRNTEAFF
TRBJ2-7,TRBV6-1,CASSEQPAEPSYEQYF
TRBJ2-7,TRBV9,CASSAGWEETSYEQYF
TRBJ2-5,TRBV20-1,CSARDHYMSLKETQYF
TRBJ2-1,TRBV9,CASSETNEQFF
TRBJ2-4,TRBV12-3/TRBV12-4,CASSLGTLNIQYF
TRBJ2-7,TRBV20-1,CSAKSGGYEQYF
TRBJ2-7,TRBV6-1,CASFKGLGLVGPNTYEQYF
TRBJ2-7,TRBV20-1,CSAGNPSGGAHEQYF
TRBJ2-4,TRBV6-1,CASRPLHQVWENIQYF
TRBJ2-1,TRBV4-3,CASGPHVGAEMNNEQFF
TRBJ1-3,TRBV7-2,CASSQQILPGNTIYF
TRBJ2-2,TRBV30,CAWGFGRSGELFF
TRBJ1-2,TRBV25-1,CASSGTETSYTF
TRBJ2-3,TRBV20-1,CSAITGHTDTQYF
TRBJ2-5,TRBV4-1,CASSHQPGNRETQYF
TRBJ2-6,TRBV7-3,CASSLEPRSLSGANVLTF
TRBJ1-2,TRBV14,CASSFDTGGYTF
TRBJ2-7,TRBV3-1,CASSQDTSGSGEQYF
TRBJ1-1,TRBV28,CASSTPGHPGAFF
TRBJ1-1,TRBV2,CASRGRDGIEAFF
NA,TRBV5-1,CASSLVGGTLGDYEQYF
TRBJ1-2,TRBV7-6,CASSPGRDNYGYTF
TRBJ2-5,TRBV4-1,CASSRLAGGRGSETQYF
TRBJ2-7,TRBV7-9,CASSSTRTVSYEQYF
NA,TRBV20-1,CSARDPGTPYPLEQYF
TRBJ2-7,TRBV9,CASSPSAGWYEQYF
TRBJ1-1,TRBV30,CAWSRGERNTEAFF